This section outlines one T cell receptor (beta chain) sequence together with its context. Its antigen remains undetermined. Base qualities are missing; no much larger clone stands one base away. The data are from a study of blood T cell repertoires in COVID-19 (dated by TCRdb to 2018 to 2020). A note on the overall study: Samples covering the acute and convalescent phases of COVID-19 were provided by collaborators in the United States, Italy and Spain. The material from the prospective study consisted of cDNA or gDNA derived from T cells, B-cell-depleted T cells, or PBMCs. The dataset comprised deeply sampled blood TCRbeta repertoires from subjects exposed to, actively infected with, or recovered from COVID-19. The repertoires were released in a freely available public database meant as a resource for research on the immune response to SARS-CoV-2. The samples were drawn from the first 160 participants of the ongoing ImmuneRACE study and from 950 to 1,500 subjects provided by 6 global collaborators. The sample metadata nearly always contained a de-identified subject ID, COVID-19 status, age in years and sex. HLA class I and class II types, where available, came from metadata supplied by the sample provider rather than from assay-based typing.

Whole blood was collected in K2EDTA tubes by collaborating institutions according to the institutions' own protocols. For TCRbeta analysis, collaborators shipped samples as frozen whole blood, isolated PBMCs, or DNA extracted from either of those sample types. CDR1 and CDR2, per the germline V gene, are KGHDR and SFDVKD. The cysteine opens and the phenylalanine closes a CDR3 of 13 amino acids. Only CDR3 DNA is held: 39 bases, read in frame from base 1. Deletion took 11 bases off V and 3 bases off J, with a span of 14 bases between the germline ends. TCRbeta CDR3 regions were amplified from genomic DNA using the immunoSEQ Assay, a bias-controlled multiplex PCR. Per the source publication's procedure: Within the assay, amplification of reference gene primers was used to estimate how many nucleated cells each sample contained. To quantify the absolute abundance of each unique TCRbeta CDR3 rearrangement, sequence reads were collapsed and filtered. For each sample, productive Simpson clonality was calculated as the square root of Simpson's diversity index over productive rearrangements. TCRdb carries this immuneACCESS record with in-frame sequences only. Its versions omit some clonotypes, under half of them owing to an unresolved V gene in the studies checked, with the rest unexplained. The DNA was the basis for D and trimming; V, J and clone size are from that table. The sample records a few hundred thousand clones, about 83% of which are singletons. The top ten clonotypes cover roughly 1.3% of the sample.

Study-wide findings and limitations: How much clinical and demographic metadata was included differed by source and by participant, and the metadata was provided uncurated.

The TCR originated in a woman aged 50 to 60 with acute or convalescent COVID-19. Sequenced input: peripheral blood. The chain couples TRBV24-1 to TRBJ2-3; the D gene assignment is ambiguous. The CDR3 here reads CAISTRSTDTQYF. DNA sequence: TGTGCCATCTCGACGAGGTCGACAGATACGCAGTATTTT.